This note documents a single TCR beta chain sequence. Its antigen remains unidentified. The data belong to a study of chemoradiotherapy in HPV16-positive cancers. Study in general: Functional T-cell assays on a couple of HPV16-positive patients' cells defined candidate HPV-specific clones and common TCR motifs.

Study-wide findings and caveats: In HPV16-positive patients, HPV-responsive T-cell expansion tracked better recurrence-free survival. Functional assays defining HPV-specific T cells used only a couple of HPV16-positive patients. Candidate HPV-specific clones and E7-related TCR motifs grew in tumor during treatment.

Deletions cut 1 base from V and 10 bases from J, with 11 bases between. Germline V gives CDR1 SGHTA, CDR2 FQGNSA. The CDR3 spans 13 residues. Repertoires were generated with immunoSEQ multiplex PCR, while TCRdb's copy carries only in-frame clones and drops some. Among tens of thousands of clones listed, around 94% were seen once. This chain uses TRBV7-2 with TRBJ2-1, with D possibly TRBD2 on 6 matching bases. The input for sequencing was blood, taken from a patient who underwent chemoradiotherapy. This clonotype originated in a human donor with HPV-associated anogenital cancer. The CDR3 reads CASSLVFRGEQFF. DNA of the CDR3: TGTGCCAGCAGCTTAGTATTTCGGGGGGAGCAGTTCTTC.